The T cell receptor (beta chain) described here comes from a study of blood T cell repertoires in COVID-19. Study-level information: COVID-19 samples collected from the United States, Italy and Spain covered acute and convalescent phases.

The CDR3 spans 14 residues. V shed 2 bases and J shed 9 bases, with 11 bases lying between them. CDR1 is LGHNA, CDR2 YNFKEQ, per germline. The table lists this clone with a count of one. Per the authors' pipeline: Reference gene primers were amplified, and this amplification served to estimate nucleated cell counts. Produced via immunoSEQ multiplex PCR; TCRdb's table is partial and in-frame only. V, J and clone size reflect that table, while D and trimming were determined from the DNA. Among about 350,000 clones listed, roughly 90% were seen once. Input material: PBMCs or T cells enriched from blood (not recorded which). The TCR sequence derives from a woman in her twenties or thirties who had recovered from COVID-19. The chain uses TRBV4-2 and TRBJ1-6, with a tentative D call TRBD1 (6 bases). CDR3 protein: CASSQQGMGSPLHF. CDR3 DNA sequence: TGTGCCAGCAGCCAACAGGGGATGGGTTCACCCCTCCACTTT.